These 6 T cell receptor beta chains came from one sample sequenced in a study of cytomegalovirus exposure and HLA in healthy donors. PCR used 60 Vbeta primers and 13 Jbeta primers. Libraries were prepared by immunoSEQ multiplex PCR; TCRdb keeps only in-frame clonotypes and omits some of them. There are approximately 180,000 clones in the sample, with 6.5% held by the top ten. Sequencing was done on a sample of PBMCs. The receptors derive from a man aged 25 to 45 in good health and CMV-seronegative.

V is TRBV19 and J is TRBJ2-4, with D possibly being TRBD2 (6 bases). V was trimmed by 6 bases and J by 3 bases, leaving 18 bases between them. CDR1 is LNHDA, CDR2 SQIVND, per germline (reference sequence). The CDR3 covers 16 residues. The CDR3 reads CASRSMEGRGKNIQYF. The CDR3 region has the DNA TGTGCCAGTAGAAGTATGGAGGGAAGGGGCAAAAACATTCAGTACTTC.

J is TRBJ2-2 and V is TRBV12-1; the listed D gene, TRBD2, was not tested against the DNA. TRBV12-1 corresponds to a pseudogene. The CDR3 length is 18 residues. CDR3 residues: CASSFLGGLATNTGELFF. DNA of the CDR3: TGTGCCAGCAGCTTTCTTGGGGGACTAGCGACGAACACCGGGGAGCTGTTTTTT.

The J gene is TRBJ1-4, the V gene TRBV5-1, with TRBD1 matching 8 bases. There are 15 residues in the CDR3. Germline CDR1 is SGHRS and CDR2 is YFSETQ. The V gene end was trimmed by 4 bases and the J gene end by 7 bases; junction bases not matched to a gene: 9. The CDR3 spells CASSARGQGGEKLFF. In DNA form, the CDR3 reads TGCGCCAGCAGCGCCAGGGGGCAGGGGGGTGAAAAACTGTTTTTT.

CDR3 protein: CSVNGRDNMNTEAFF. DNA of the CDR3: TGCAGCGTGAACGGCCGGGACAACATGAACACTGAAGCTTTCTTT. The chain combines TRBV29-1 with TRBJ1-1, with D possibly matching TRBD1 (6 bases). V lost 6 bases and J 0 bases, leaving 17 bases between the germline ends. CDR3 length equals 15 residues. The germline V gene encodes CDR1 SQVTM and CDR2 ANQGSEA.

The rearrangement joins TRBV12-5 to TRBJ1-2; TRBD1 might be the D (6 bases). CDR3 length: 13 residues. Trimming shortened V by 0 bases and J by 8 bases, and 10 bases separated the two germline ends. Germline V gives CDR1 LGHNT, CDR2 FRNRAP. The CDR3 sequence is CASGLVRTGGYTF. In nucleotides, the CDR3 is TGTGCTAGTGGTTTGGTACGAACAGGGGGCTACACCTTC.

The chain combines TRBV7-2 with TRBJ2-7, with 9 bases lining up with TRBD1. V shed 1 base and J 3 bases; nucleotides not matched to a gene: 4. From germline, CDR1 is SGHTA and CDR2 FQGNSA. The CDR3 is 15 residues long. CDR3: CASSLGGTGYYEQYF. CDR3 DNA sequence: TGTGCCAGCAGCTTAGGGGGGACAGGGTACTACGAGCAGTACTTC.